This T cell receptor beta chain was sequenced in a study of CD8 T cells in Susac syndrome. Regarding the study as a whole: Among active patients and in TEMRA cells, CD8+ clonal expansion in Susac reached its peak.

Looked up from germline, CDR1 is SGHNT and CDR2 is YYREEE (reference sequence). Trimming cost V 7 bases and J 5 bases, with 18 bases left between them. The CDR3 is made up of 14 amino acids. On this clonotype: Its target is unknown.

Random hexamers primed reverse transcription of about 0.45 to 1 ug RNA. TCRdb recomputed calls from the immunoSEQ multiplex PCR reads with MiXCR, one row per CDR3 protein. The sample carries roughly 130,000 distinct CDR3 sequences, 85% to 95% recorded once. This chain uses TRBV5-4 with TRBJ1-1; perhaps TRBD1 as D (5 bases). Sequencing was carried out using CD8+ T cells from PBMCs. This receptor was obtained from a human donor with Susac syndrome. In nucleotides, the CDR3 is TGTGCCAGCGGCATTGGAGGGGTAGGGACTGAAGCTTTCTTT. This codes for CASGIGGVGTEAFF.